This T cell receptor beta chain was obtained from a study of shared clonotypes between healthy human individuals. The method was immunoSEQ multiplex PCR; TCRdb's version includes in-frame clones alone and lacks a portion of them. This sample yields more than 2,000,000 clones, of which around 94% are seen a single time; over 0.12% belongs to the top ten. Deletions cut 5 bases from V and 2 bases from J, with 10 bases between. Germline CDR1 and CDR2: SGHAT and FQNNGV. CDR3 length: 13 residues. Investigators divided CD4+ cells into CD45RA+ naive and CD45RA-negative memory subsets. This receptor was taken from a young man in good health. The sample was naive CD4+ T cells sorted from blood. The subset here: CD45RA+ positively selected. The chain uses TRBV11-2 and TRBJ2-7, with D unclear. This CDR3 reads CASSPSTTYEQYF. The CDR3 DNA is TGTGCCAGCAGCCCCTCGACCACCTACGAGCAGTACTTC.